These 13 T cell receptor beta chains came from one sample sequenced in a study of blood T cell repertoires in COVID-19 (dated by TCRdb to the early 2020s). The method behind the library was the immunoSEQ multiplex PCR assay. Entries here come from immuneACCESS through TCRdb and include only in-frame sequences with V and J called. Some clones fail to appear in such tables; in the studies checked, an unresolved V gene covers under half of the shortfall, and the cause of the remainder is unknown. The sample table records over 150,000 clones; 70% to 90% of these occur just once. Approximately 2% of the sample is held by the ten biggest clonotypes. Sequenced input: peripheral blood. The receptors were gathered from a man aged 50 to 59 who had recovered from COVID-19.

The chain couples TRBV7-8 to TRBJ1-1, with D unclear. With 5 bases removed from V and 8 bases from J, the gap between germline ends came to 15 bases. The CDR3 extends over 13 amino acids. From germline, CDR1 is SGHVS and CDR2 FQNEAQ. The chain's CDR3 is CASSPLRAHEAFF. CDR3 DNA sequence: TGTGCCAGCAGCCCCTTGCGGGCGCACGAAGCTTTCTTT.

V usage is TRBV6-1 and J usage is TRBJ2-7; no clear D gene. This CDR3 comprises 14 residues. The germline gives CDR1 MNHNS, CDR2 SASEGT. V dropped 0 bases and J dropped 6 bases, with 12 bases sitting between them. The CDR3 DNA reads as TGTGCCAGCAGTGAAGCTTTGCCCAGTACCGAGCAGTACTTC. Its translation is CASSEALPSTEQYF.

The V gene is TRBV19, the J gene TRBJ2-2, with D perhaps TRBD1 (5 bases). V shed 4 bases and J shed 3 bases, with 9 bases lying between them. This CDR3 comprises 14 residues. Looked up from germline, CDR1 is LNHDA and CDR2 is SQIVND (reference sequence). CDR3 amino acids: CASSTGFDTGELFF. The CDR3 region has the DNA TGTGCCAGTAGTACAGGGTTCGACACCGGGGAGCTGTTTTTT.

The chain uses TRBV7-6 and TRBJ2-5; tentatively, D is TRBD1 (6 bases). There are 15 residues in the CDR3. Trimming left V 2 bases short and J 4 bases short, with 14 bases between. Germline V gene data show CDR1 as SGHVS and CDR2 as FNYEAQ. DNA of the CDR3: TGTGCCAGCAGCTTACCTAACACAGGGCGAGAGACCCAGTACTTC. This sequence encodes CASSLPNTGRETQYF.

V is TRBV6-5 and J is TRBJ2-3, with TRBD2 identical over 7 bases. CDR1 MNHEY and CDR2 SVGAGI come from the germline V gene. The CDR3 is 15 residues long. V was pared by 4 bases and J by 1 base, with 5 bases of the junction left unmatched. CDR3 DNA: TGTGCCAGCAGTTCTCCTAGCGGCCGCACAGATACGCAGTATTTT. This codes for CASSSPSGRTDTQYF.

The V call is TRBV2, the J call TRBJ1-2; TRBD1 matches 7 bases. The CDR3 runs to 14 residues. The germline CDR1 and CDR2 sequences are SNHLY and FYNNEI. With 8 bases clipped from V and 4 bases from J, the junction kept 10 bases outside the gene matches. CDR3 residues: CASAGQVQRYGYTF. The CDR3 bases are TGTGCCAGCGCCGGACAGGTACAACGCTATGGCTACACCTTC.

CDR3 sequence reads: CASSKPNPGGPYQPQHF. In nucleotides, the CDR3 is TGTGCCAGCAGTAAACCCAACCCAGGGGGCCCCTATCAGCCCCAGCATTTT. J is TRBJ1-5 and V is TRBV28; 8 bases line up with TRBD1. V gave up 5 bases and J gave up 5 bases; unmatched junction bases: 14. This CDR3 is built from 17 residues. Looked up from germline, CDR1 is MDHEN and CDR2 is SYDVKM.

This clone came up a few times. The DNA for the CDR3 is TGTGCCAGCAGTTTACCACCCACCGGACGACAGGGGGGTAATTCACCCCTCCACTTT. It translates to CASSLPPTGRQGGNSPLHF. The chain is built from TRBV28 and TRBJ1-6; TRBD1 agrees at 9 bases. Trimming removed 2 bases from V and 6 bases from J; junction bases left unmatched: 14. CDR1 and CDR2 from the germline V gene are MDHEN and SYDVKM. The CDR3 consists of 19 residues.

The chain carries TRBV28 and TRBJ2-1; 10 positions agree with TRBD1. Germline V CDR1 and CDR2: MDHEN, SYDVKM. Germline trimming cut 5 bases from V and 2 bases from J; bases unmatched to any gene: 18. The CDR3 is 20 residues long. DNA for the CDR3: TGTGCCAGCAGTCGATCTGGGACAGGGGTTTCAATAACCACCTACAATGAGCAGTTCTTC. It is translated as CASSRSGTGVSITTYNEQFF.

The V gene is TRBV13, the J gene TRBJ1-2; D is unclear. This CDR3 spans 17 amino acids. The V gene's germline CDR1 is PRHDT and CDR2 FYEKMQ (reference sequence). The V end lost 5 bases, the J end lost 7 bases, and 26 bases lay between the germline ends. As DNA, the CDR3 is TGTGCCAGCAGCACCCTGGTCGGGGTCCCCGGGGAGTTTGGCTACACCTTC. This translates into CASSTLVGVPGEFGYTF.

This chain joins TRBV19 and TRBJ2-2; weak D call: TRBD1 (5 bases). The CDR3 consists of 20 residues. The germline V gene encodes CDR1 LNHDA and CDR2 SQIVND (reference sequence). Trimming stripped 4 bases from V and 5 bases from J, with 29 bases between. The CDR3 loop reads CASSRRLGATSIKLTGELFF. The CDR3 DNA reads TGTGCCAGTAGTAGAAGATTAGGGGCCACCTCCATCAAATTAACCGGGGAGCTGTTTTTT.

The chain is built from TRBV6-6 and TRBJ1-2; D is possibly TRBD1 (5 bases). Trimming stripped 11 bases from V and 3 bases from J, with 16 bases between. This CDR3 is built from 13 residues. CDR1 and CDR2 (germline): MNHNY, SVGAGI (reference sequence). CDR3 in DNA: TGTGCCGGCGGGGGACCGGACCACTATGGCTACACCTTC. Protein: CAGGGPDHYGYTF.

This chain joins TRBV28 and TRBJ1-1, with TRBD1 identical over 9 bases. V shed 6 bases, J shed 8 bases, and the junction held 10 bases outside the gene matches. CDR1 and CDR2 (germline): MDHEN, SYDVKM. The CDR3 has 14 residues. The CDR3 sequence: CASRPGTGKIEAFF. The CDR3, as DNA: TGTGCCAGCAGGCCCGGGACAGGGAAGATCGAAGCTTTCTTT. The full variable domain, completed using reference TRBV28 and TRBJ1-1, is DVKVTQSSRYLVKRTGEKVFLECVQDMDHENMFWYRQDPGLGLRLIYFSYDVKMKEKGDIPEGYSVSREKKERFSLILESASTNQTSMYLCASRPGTGKIEAFFGQGTRLTVV.